A selection of T cell receptor beta chains follows, all from one sample in a study of T cells after yellow fever vaccination. MiXCR was run by TCRdb on the 5' RACE reads, yielding one entry per CDR3 protein. This table holds about 340,000 distinct CDR3 sequences, approximately 4.2% found once. The sample was PBMCs, taken 5 days after the yellow fever booster vaccination. These receptors originate from a young man who received the YFV17D yellow fever vaccine. Each CDR3 is given with its conserved first and last residue. D genes are given only for firm matches. Size is omitted from some rows. Given values are once, few, many or a class for expanded clones.

j_call: TRBJ1-1
clone_size: few
d_call: .
v_call: TRBV6-2/TRBV6-3
cdr3_nt: TGTGCCAGCAGTTACTTTTATTCGACGGCGGGCACTGAAGCTTTCTTT
cdr3_aa: CASSYFYSTAGTEAFF

j_call: TRBJ1-2
clone_size: many
d_call: .
v_call: TRBV29-1
cdr3_nt: TGCAGCGTTTTCCCATCCAAGGCTAACTATGGCTACACCTTC
cdr3_aa: CSVFPSKANYGYTF

j_call: TRBJ2-5
clone_size: .
d_call: .
v_call: TRBV29-1
cdr3_nt: TGCAGCGTTGGGCAGGGGGGTAGCGAGACCCAGTACTTC
cdr3_aa: CSVGQGGSETQYF

j_call: TRBJ1-4
clone_size: few
d_call: .
v_call: TRBV7-8
cdr3_nt: TGTGCCAGCAGCTTAACCGTAGGCGAAAAACTGTTTTTT
cdr3_aa: CASSLTVGEKLFF

j_call: TRBJ2-2
clone_size: many
d_call: TRBD2
v_call: TRBV15
cdr3_nt: TGTGCCACCGGGACTACACCCACCGGGGAGCTGTTTTTT
cdr3_aa: CATGTTPTGELFF

j_call: TRBJ1-4
clone_size: .
d_call: .
v_call: TRBV18
cdr3_nt: TGTGCCAGCTCACCCAGGAGGGGACTAGATGAAAAACTGTTTTTT
cdr3_aa: CASSPRRGLDEKLFF

j_call: TRBJ1-6
clone_size: few
d_call: .
v_call: TRBV4-3
cdr3_nt: TGCGCCAGCAGCCAAGATGGGTCCTATAATTCACCCCTCCACTTT
cdr3_aa: CASSQDGSYNSPLHF

j_call: TRBJ2-5
clone_size: few
d_call: .
v_call: TRBV29-1
cdr3_nt: TGCAGCTTTTCAGTAAACCAAGAGACCCAGTACTTC
cdr3_aa: CSFSVNQETQYF

j_call: TRBJ2-1
clone_size: .
d_call: TRBD2
v_call: TRBV7-3
cdr3_nt: TGTGCCAGCAGCAAACTAGCGGGCGAGCAGTTCTTC
cdr3_aa: CASSKLAGEQFF

j_call: TRBJ1-1
clone_size: few
d_call: TRBD1
v_call: TRBV7-8
cdr3_nt: TGTGCCAGCAGCTTAGGGGACAGGGGGCCCCGTGAAGCTTTCTTT
cdr3_aa: CASSLGDRGPREAFF

j_call: TRBJ2-1
clone_size: few
d_call: .
v_call: TRBV7-7
cdr3_nt: TGTGCTAGCAGCCCCTCACCCCCCGGGATTAGCTTCGGCAATGAGCAGTTCTTC
cdr3_aa: CASSPSPPGISFGNEQFF

j_call: TRBJ1-1
clone_size: .
d_call: .
v_call: TRBV28
cdr3_nt: TGTGCCAGCAGTCCCGGAACGACTGAAGCTTTCTTT
cdr3_aa: CASSPGTTEAFF

j_call: TRBJ1-5
clone_size: few
d_call: .
v_call: TRBV19
cdr3_nt: TGTGCCAGTAGTATGGGGTCCAGGGGAAGCAATCAGCCCCAGCATTTT
cdr3_aa: CASSMGSRGSNQPQHF

j_call: TRBJ2-5
clone_size: few
d_call: .
v_call: TRBV25-1
cdr3_nt: TGTGCCAGCATGGGGTGGGGGGATGGGGAGACCCAGTACTTC
cdr3_aa: CASMGWGDGETQYF

j_call: TRBJ2-7
clone_size: .
d_call: .
v_call: TRBV20-1
cdr3_nt: TGCAGTGCTAGAGATGAGGGTCTAGAGCAGTACTTC
cdr3_aa: CSARDEGLEQYF

j_call: TRBJ1-4
clone_size: .
d_call: .
v_call: TRBV7-9
cdr3_nt: TGTGCCAGCAGCGGGACGAATCTGTTTTTT
cdr3_aa: CASSGTNLFF

j_call: TRBJ1-1
clone_size: few
d_call: .
v_call: TRBV12-3/TRBV12-4
cdr3_nt: TGTGCCAGCAGACTGGACAGTATGAACACTGAAGCTTTCTTT
cdr3_aa: CASRLDSMNTEAFF

j_call: TRBJ2-7
clone_size: many
d_call: .
v_call: TRBV6-6
cdr3_nt: TGTGCCAGCAGTTCCGCAGGGGGGGGCCGGAACGAGCAGTACTTC
cdr3_aa: CASSSAGGGRNEQYF

j_call: TRBJ2-3
clone_size: many
d_call: TRBD2
v_call: TRBV28
cdr3_nt: TGTGCCACACTAGCGGGGGGGCGGGATACGCAGTATTTT
cdr3_aa: CATLAGGRDTQYF

j_call: TRBJ1-6
clone_size: few
d_call: .
v_call: TRBV27
cdr3_nt: TGTGCCAGCAGTTTTCCCGGGCGCCATTCACCCCTCCACTTT
cdr3_aa: CASSFPGRHSPLHF

j_call: TRBJ1-6
clone_size: .
d_call: .
v_call: TRBV4-1
cdr3_nt: TGCGCCAGCAGCCAAGAGTGGAGCGCCGGGTCACCCCTCCACTTT
cdr3_aa: CASSQEWSAGSPLHF

j_call: TRBJ1-2
clone_size: few
d_call: .
v_call: TRBV20-1
cdr3_nt: TGCAGTGCTAGCGCCAGGGAGAGTACAGCCTATGGCTACACCTTC
cdr3_aa: CSASARESTAYGYTF

j_call: TRBJ2-7
clone_size: .
d_call: .
v_call: TRBV29-1
cdr3_nt: TGCAGCGTTGAAGACGGCTCTTTTTGGGAGTACGAGCAGTACTTC
cdr3_aa: CSVEDGSFWEYEQYF

j_call: TRBJ2-7
clone_size: .
d_call: .
v_call: TRBV20-1
cdr3_nt: TGCAGTGCTAGAGATCAGGGAGTTGAGCAGTACTTC
cdr3_aa: CSARDQGVEQYF

j_call: TRBJ1-2
clone_size: .
d_call: TRBD1
v_call: TRBV6-5
cdr3_nt: TGTGCCAGCGCCAGGACAGGGGTCAGGGGCTACACCTTC
cdr3_aa: CASARTGVRGYTF

j_call: TRBJ2-7
clone_size: .
d_call: TRBD1
v_call: TRBV18
cdr3_nt: TGTGCCAGCTCACCAGCCTTCGGGACAGGGTTTCGGGAGCAGTACTTC
cdr3_aa: CASSPAFGTGFREQYF

j_call: TRBJ1-6
clone_size: .
d_call: .
v_call: TRBV19
cdr3_nt: TGTGCCAGTAGTACGGTGATAAATTCACCCCTCCACTTT
cdr3_aa: CASSTVINSPLHF

j_call: TRBJ1-2
clone_size: many
d_call: TRBD1
v_call: TRBV18
cdr3_nt: TGTGCCAGCTCACCACCCGGGACAGGGCCCCATGGCTACACCTTC
cdr3_aa: CASSPPGTGPHGYTF

j_call: TRBJ1-1
clone_size: .
d_call: .
v_call: TRBV3-1
cdr3_nt: TGTGCCAGCAGCCTCGGGGGGCCGAGGACTGAAGCTTTCTTT
cdr3_aa: CASSLGGPRTEAFF

j_call: TRBJ2-4
clone_size: many
d_call: .
v_call: TRBV7-9
cdr3_nt: TGTGCCAGCAGCGGTCTTTTAGCCAAAAACATTCAGTACTTC
cdr3_aa: CASSGLLAKNIQYF

j_call: TRBJ1-2
clone_size: .
d_call: .
v_call: TRBV7-2
cdr3_nt: TGTGCCAGCAGCTTCGTGGTGATGGATGGCTACACCTTC
cdr3_aa: CASSFVVMDGYTF

j_call: TRBJ2-1
clone_size: few
d_call: TRBD1
v_call: TRBV6-2/TRBV6-3
cdr3_nt: TGTGCCAGCAAAAAGGGGCCGGGACAGACTTACAATGAGCAGTTCTTC
cdr3_aa: CASKKGPGQTYNEQFF

j_call: TRBJ2-1
clone_size: few
d_call: TRBD2
v_call: TRBV7-3
cdr3_nt: TGTGCCAGCAGCTTAACTAGCGGGGGGGCCGAGTTCTTC
cdr3_aa: CASSLTSGGAEFF

j_call: TRBJ2-2
clone_size: many
d_call: TRBD2
v_call: TRBV5-1
cdr3_nt: TGCGCCAGCAGCCAAGAGGGACTAGCGATGAACACCGGGGAGCTGTTTTTT
cdr3_aa: CASSQEGLAMNTGELFF

j_call: TRBJ2-2
clone_size: many
d_call: TRBD1
v_call: TRBV20-1
cdr3_nt: TGCAGTGCTCGTTCCGGACAGGTGTCCACCGGGGAGCTGTTTTTT
cdr3_aa: CSARSGQVSTGELFF

j_call: TRBJ1-1
clone_size: .
d_call: .
v_call: TRBV20-1
cdr3_nt: TGCAGTGCTAGGACCCGAGCGAACACTGAAGCTTTCTTT
cdr3_aa: CSARTRANTEAFF

j_call: TRBJ1-4
clone_size: few
d_call: .
v_call: TRBV5-1
cdr3_nt: TGCGCCAGCAGCTTTTCGACGAGGGGTGAAAAACTGTTTTTT
cdr3_aa: CASSFSTRGEKLFF

j_call: TRBJ1-5
clone_size: few
d_call: TRBD1
v_call: TRBV7-8
cdr3_nt: TGTGCCAGCAGCTTCGGCGGCCGCGGCATTCGCCGGGACAGATTTAATCAGCCCCAGCATTTT
cdr3_aa: CASSFGGRGIRRDRFNQPQHF

j_call: TRBJ2-5
clone_size: .
d_call: .
v_call: TRBV6-6
cdr3_nt: TGTGCCAGCAGTCCCACGAGGGCAGGAGAGACCCAGTACTTC
cdr3_aa: CASSPTRAGETQYF

j_call: TRBJ1-2
clone_size: .
d_call: TRBD1
v_call: TRBV28
cdr3_nt: TGTGCCAGCAGTTTATTAGGGACAGGCGGCAACTATGGCTACACCTTC
cdr3_aa: CASSLLGTGGNYGYTF

j_call: TRBJ2-3
clone_size: many
d_call: TRBD2
v_call: TRBV4-3
cdr3_nt: TGCGCCAGCAGCCCTACCGGTAGACTAGCGGCGAGCACAGATACGCAGTATTTT
cdr3_aa: CASSPTGRLAASTDTQYF

j_call: TRBJ2-7
clone_size: few
d_call: .
v_call: TRBV5-5
cdr3_nt: TGTGCCAGCAGCTTGGGTTATGGGGTCCGGGACCCCTACGAGCAGTACTTC
cdr3_aa: CASSLGYGVRDPYEQYF

j_call: TRBJ1-6
clone_size: few
d_call: .
v_call: TRBV11-2
cdr3_nt: TGTGCCAGCAGCCCTCTCGAGGAAGGTCCACCCCTCCACTTT
cdr3_aa: CASSPLEEGPPLHF

j_call: TRBJ2-5
clone_size: .
d_call: TRBD1
v_call: TRBV2
cdr3_nt: TGTGCCAGCAGTCAACAGGGGGCGGAAGAGACCCAGTACTTC
cdr3_aa: CASSQQGAEETQYF

j_call: TRBJ2-7
clone_size: few
d_call: .
v_call: TRBV12-3/TRBV12-4
cdr3_nt: TGTGCCAGCAGTTTAGAAACGGTCCCTAGGGGCGAGCAGTACTTC
cdr3_aa: CASSLETVPRGEQYF

j_call: TRBJ2-5
clone_size: few
d_call: .
v_call: TRBV6-2/TRBV6-3
cdr3_nt: TGTGCCAGCAGCCGTCTGGGGGTCGGGCGAGAGACCCAGTACTTC
cdr3_aa: CASSRLGVGRETQYF

j_call: TRBJ2-5
clone_size: many
d_call: .
v_call: TRBV27
cdr3_nt: TGTGCCAGCAGTTCGAGTTGGAATACTGGAAAGACCCAGTACTTC
cdr3_aa: CASSSSWNTGKTQYF

j_call: TRBJ1-2
clone_size: many
d_call: TRBD1
v_call: TRBV6-6
cdr3_nt: TGTGCCAGCAGTTTCGACGGTTCCGGACAGGCCACAATTTATGGCTACACCTTC
cdr3_aa: CASSFDGSGQATIYGYTF

j_call: TRBJ2-1
clone_size: few
d_call: TRBD1
v_call: TRBV7-8
cdr3_nt: TGTGCCAGCAGCCCAACCCCGGGACAGGGTTCCTACAATGAGCAGTTCTTC
cdr3_aa: CASSPTPGQGSYNEQFF

j_call: TRBJ1-4
clone_size: many
d_call: TRBD1
v_call: TRBV6-2/TRBV6-3
cdr3_nt: TGTGCCAGCAGTATCCGGACAGGGGGCGATGAAAAACTGTTTTTT
cdr3_aa: CASSIRTGGDEKLFF

j_call: TRBJ2-5
clone_size: .
d_call: TRBD1
v_call: TRBV5-1
cdr3_nt: TGCGCCAGCGGCCCGACAGGGCTCGGGGAGACCCAGTACTTC
cdr3_aa: CASGPTGLGETQYF

j_call: TRBJ1-3
clone_size: few
d_call: .
v_call: TRBV5-1
cdr3_nt: TGCGCCAGCAGCCCTATGACCTGGGACCCTGGAAACACCATATATTTT
cdr3_aa: CASSPMTWDPGNTIYF

j_call: TRBJ2-5
clone_size: few
d_call: TRBD1
v_call: TRBV11-2
cdr3_nt: TGTGCCAGCCGGGGACAGGTCCAAGAGACCCAGTACTTC
cdr3_aa: CASRGQVQETQYF

j_call: TRBJ1-6
clone_size: many
d_call: TRBD1
v_call: TRBV5-4
cdr3_nt: TGTGCCAGCAGCCTGACAGGGGCTCTTCTGTCACCCCTCCACTTT
cdr3_aa: CASSLTGALLSPLHF

j_call: TRBJ2-5
clone_size: .
d_call: .
v_call: TRBV5-1
cdr3_nt: TGCGCCAGCAGCTTGGAGGCAGGGGATCTTGGAGAGACCCAGTACTTC
cdr3_aa: CASSLEAGDLGETQYF

j_call: TRBJ1-6
clone_size: many
d_call: .
v_call: TRBV10-3
cdr3_nt: TGTGCCATCAGGGCGGGAGACCCCGGAGGACCCCTCCACTTT
cdr3_aa: CAIRAGDPGGPLHF

j_call: TRBJ2-5
clone_size: many
d_call: TRBD1
v_call: TRBV12-3/TRBV12-4
cdr3_nt: TGTGCCAGCAGTCCGGGACAGGTTGAGACCCAGTACTTC
cdr3_aa: CASSPGQVETQYF

j_call: TRBJ1-5
clone_size: .
d_call: TRBD1
v_call: TRBV6-6
cdr3_nt: TGTGCCAGCAGTTACACAACAGGGGATGCGGGGCTAAAACAGCCCCAGCATTTT
cdr3_aa: CASSYTTGDAGLKQPQHF

j_call: TRBJ2-3
clone_size: few
d_call: TRBD2
v_call: TRBV6-1
cdr3_nt: TGTGCCAGCAGTGAACTAGGGGTAGCGGGGTTTACAGATACGCAGTATTTT
cdr3_aa: CASSELGVAGFTDTQYF

j_call: TRBJ1-1
clone_size: many
d_call: TRBD1
v_call: TRBV7-2
cdr3_nt: TGTGCCAGCAGCCCAAGGCCTTACAGGGGACGGAAGGGGATGAACACTGAAGCTTTCTTT
cdr3_aa: CASSPRPYRGRKGMNTEAFF